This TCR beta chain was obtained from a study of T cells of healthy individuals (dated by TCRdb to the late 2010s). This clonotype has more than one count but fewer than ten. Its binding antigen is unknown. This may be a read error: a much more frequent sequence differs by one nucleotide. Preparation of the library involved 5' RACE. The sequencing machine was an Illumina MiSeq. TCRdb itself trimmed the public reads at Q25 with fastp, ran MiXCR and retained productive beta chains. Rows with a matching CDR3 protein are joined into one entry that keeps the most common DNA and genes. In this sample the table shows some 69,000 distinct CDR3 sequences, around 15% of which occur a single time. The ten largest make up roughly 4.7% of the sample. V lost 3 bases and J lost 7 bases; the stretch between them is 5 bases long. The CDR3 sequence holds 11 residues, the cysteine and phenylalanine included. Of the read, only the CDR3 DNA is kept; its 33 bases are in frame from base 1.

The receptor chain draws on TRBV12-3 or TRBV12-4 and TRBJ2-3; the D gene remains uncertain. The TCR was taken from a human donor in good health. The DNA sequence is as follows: TGTGCCAGCAGTTTGTGGAATACGCAGTATTTT. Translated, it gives CASSLWNTQYF.